The rows below give T cell receptor beta chains drawn from one sample of a study of cytomegalovirus exposure and HLA in healthy donors. The repertoire was sequenced with immunoSEQ multiplex PCR; TCRdb's copy has only in-frame clones and lacks some. The table lists fewer than 150,000 clones, over 70% of them singletons, with approximately 5.1% in the top ten. Material for sequencing was PBMCs. Every receptor here comes from a male donor in good health and CMV-seronegative. Each CDR3 is given with its conserved first and last residue. Fields, in order: D gene, J gene, clone size, V gene, CDR3 protein, CDR3 DNA. The D gene is left open where the match is weak. For some rows the clone size is stated as once, few or many, or as a class when expanded; others skip it.

D gene: TRBD2
J gene: TRBJ2-1
clone size: few
V gene: TRBV7-9
CDR3 protein: CASSLTSGGLYNEQFF
CDR3 DNA: TGTGCCAGCAGCTTGACTAGCGGGGGGCTCTACAATGAGCAGTTCTTC

D gene: .
J gene: TRBJ1-1
clone size: .
V gene: TRBV7-9
CDR3 protein: CASSLAEYTEAFF
CDR3 DNA: TGTGCCAGCAGCTTAGCGGAGTACACTGAAGCTTTCTTT

D gene: .
J gene: TRBJ2-5
clone size: .
V gene: TRBV28
CDR3 protein: CASSSRGEGQETQYF
CDR3 DNA: TGTGCCAGCAGTTCAAGGGGGGAGGGCCAAGAGACCCAGTACTTC

D gene: .
J gene: TRBJ1-1
clone size: few
V gene: TRBV4-3
CDR3 protein: CASSQDPNMNTEAFF
CDR3 DNA: TGCGCCAGCAGCCAAGATCCGAACATGAACACTGAAGCTTTCTTT

D gene: TRBD2
J gene: TRBJ2-1
clone size: .
V gene: TRBV9
CDR3 protein: CASSQVNKRGINEQFF
CDR3 DNA: TGTGCCAGCAGCCAAGTAAACAAGCGGGGGATCAATGAGCAGTTCTTC

D gene: TRBD1
J gene: TRBJ1-1
clone size: .
V gene: TRBV5-1
CDR3 protein: CASRPPGQGNTEAFF
CDR3 DNA: TGCGCCAGCAGGCCACCGGGACAGGGAAACACTGAAGCTTTCTTT

D gene: .
J gene: TRBJ1-2
clone size: .
V gene: TRBV7-2
CDR3 protein: CASSPGQIYGYTF
CDR3 DNA: TGTGCCAGCAGCCCTGGACAGATCTATGGCTACACCTTC

D gene: TRBD2
J gene: TRBJ2-7
clone size: .
V gene: TRBV27
CDR3 protein: CASTNSGGAWEQYF
CDR3 DNA: TGTGCCAGCACCAATAGCGGGGGGGCCTGGGAGCAGTACTTC

D gene: TRBD1
J gene: TRBJ1-1
clone size: .
V gene: TRBV27
CDR3 protein: CASSFDRGTEAFF
CDR3 DNA: TGTGCCAGCAGTTTCGACAGGGGCACTGAAGCTTTCTTT

D gene: .
J gene: TRBJ1-2
clone size: .
V gene: TRBV28
CDR3 protein: CASTPGSHYGYTF
CDR3 DNA: TGTGCCAGCACCCCAGGGTCTCACTATGGCTACACCTTC

D gene: .
J gene: TRBJ2-7
clone size: .
V gene: TRBV14
CDR3 protein: CASSQPRIVHEQYF
CDR3 DNA: TGTGCCAGCAGCCAACCCCGTATTGTCCACGAGCAGTACTTC

D gene: .
J gene: TRBJ2-2
clone size: .
V gene: TRBV19
CDR3 protein: CASKPSLAGELFF
CDR3 DNA: TGTGCCAGTAAACCATCCCTAGCCGGGGAGCTGTTTTTT

D gene: TRBD2
J gene: TRBJ2-2
clone size: .
V gene: TRBV7-3
CDR3 protein: CASSVPRGGGELFF
CDR3 DNA: TGTGCCAGCAGCGTACCGCGGGGGGGCGGGGAGCTGTTTTTT

D gene: .
J gene: TRBJ2-3
clone size: .
V gene: TRBV11-2
CDR3 protein: CASSPSTSTDTQYF
CDR3 DNA: TGTGCCAGCAGTCCGAGTACTAGCACAGATACGCAGTATTTT

D gene: TRBD2
J gene: TRBJ2-3
clone size: .
V gene: TRBV6-6
CDR3 protein: CASSYRTDLAGGLF
CDR3 DNA: TGTGCCAGCAGTTACCGAACTGATTTAGCGGGGGGCCTTTTT

D gene: .
J gene: TRBJ2-3
clone size: .
V gene: TRBV11-2
CDR3 protein: CASSLLGEAKDTQYF
CDR3 DNA: TGTGCCAGCAGCTTATTAGGTGAGGCCAAAGATACGCAGTATTTT

D gene: TRBD2
J gene: TRBJ2-3
clone size: few
V gene: TRBV7-2
CDR3 protein: CASSRTSGGARETDTQYF
CDR3 DNA: TGTGCCAGCAGCAGGACTAGCGGGGGAGCCAGGGAGACAGATACGCAGTATTTT

D gene: .
J gene: TRBJ1-2
clone size: few
V gene: TRBV18
CDR3 protein: CASSPADSRQSYGYTF
CDR3 DNA: TGTGCCAGCTCACCAGCGGACAGCCGGCAATCCTATGGCTACACCTTC

D gene: .
J gene: TRBJ2-3
clone size: .
V gene: TRBV5-1
CDR3 protein: CASSLGIAGKNTDTQYF
CDR3 DNA: TGCGCCAGCAGCTTGGGGATCGCGGGAAAAAACACAGATACGCAGTATTTT

D gene: .
J gene: TRBJ2-3
clone size: .
V gene: TRBV5-6
CDR3 protein: CASSSGADTQYF
CDR3 DNA: TGTGCCAGCAGCTCAGGGGCAGATACGCAGTATTTT

D gene: .
J gene: TRBJ2-7
clone size: .
V gene: TRBV4-1
CDR3 protein: CASSQDRAGGRREQYF
CDR3 DNA: TGCGCCAGCAGCCAAGATAGGGCAGGGGGGCGTCGCGAGCAGTACTTC

D gene: .
J gene: TRBJ1-5
clone size: .
V gene: TRBV10-2
CDR3 protein: CASSETNQPQHF
CDR3 DNA: TGCGCCAGCAGTGAAACTAATCAGCCCCAGCATTTT

D gene: .
J gene: TRBJ2-5
clone size: .
V gene: TRBV20-1
CDR3 protein: CSAVQETQYF
CDR3 DNA: TGCAGTGCCGTACAAGAGACCCAGTACTTC

D gene: .
J gene: TRBJ1-5
clone size: few
V gene: TRBV15
CDR3 protein: CATSRDQSGGQPQHF
CDR3 DNA: TGTGCCACCAGCAGAGACCAGAGCGGCGGTCAGCCCCAGCATTTT

D gene: .
J gene: TRBJ1-4
clone size: .
V gene: TRBV12-5
CDR3 protein: CASGSDRRAEKLFF
CDR3 DNA: TGTGCTAGTGGTTCGGACAGAAGGGCCGAAAAACTGTTTTTT

D gene: .
J gene: TRBJ2-3
clone size: .
V gene: TRBV5-1
CDR3 protein: CASSDTGTDTQYF
CDR3 DNA: TGCGCCAGCTCCGACACTGGCACAGATACGCAGTATTTT

D gene: .
J gene: TRBJ1-3
clone size: .
V gene: TRBV5-1
CDR3 protein: CASSLTGQSSGNTIYF
CDR3 DNA: TGCGCCAGCAGCTTGACCGGACAGAGCTCTGGAAACACCATATATTTT

D gene: .
J gene: TRBJ2-3
clone size: .
V gene: TRBV19
CDR3 protein: CASSMDSTDTQYF
CDR3 DNA: TGTGCCAGTAGTATGGACTCTACAGATACGCAGTATTTT

D gene: .
J gene: TRBJ1-1
clone size: .
V gene: TRBV6-5
CDR3 protein: CASSYGAGANTEAFF
CDR3 DNA: TGTGCCAGCAGTTACGGGGCAGGTGCGAACACTGAAGCTTTCTTT

D gene: TRBD2
J gene: TRBJ2-1
clone size: .
V gene: TRBV2
CDR3 protein: CASSELGLAGVRNEQFF
CDR3 DNA: TGTGCCAGCAGTGAATTGGGACTAGCGGGAGTTAGGAATGAGCAGTTCTTC

D gene: .
J gene: TRBJ1-1
clone size: once
V gene: TRBV28
CDR3 protein: CASSLAREGDTEAFF
CDR3 DNA: TGTGCCAGCAGTTTAGCCCGGGAGGGGGACACTGAAGCTTTCTTT

D gene: TRBD1
J gene: TRBJ1-1
clone size: .
V gene: TRBV7-2
CDR3 protein: CASSLTGGLTEAFF
CDR3 DNA: TGTGCCAGCAGCTTAACAGGGGGCTTGACTGAAGCTTTCTTT

D gene: .
J gene: TRBJ2-2
clone size: .
V gene: TRBV21-1
CDR3 protein: CASSTLTSGGAGGELFF
CDR3 DNA: TGTGCCAGCAGCACCCTTACTAGCGGGGGGGCAGGCGGGGAGCTGTTTTTT

D gene: .
J gene: TRBJ2-3
clone size: .
V gene: TRBV19
CDR3 protein: CASSMTWGADTQYF
CDR3 DNA: TGTGCCAGTAGTATGACGTGGGGGGCAGATACGCAGTATTTT

D gene: TRBD1
J gene: TRBJ2-3
clone size: .
V gene: TRBV19
CDR3 protein: CASSSGGPSTDTQYF
CDR3 DNA: TGTGCCAGTAGCTCAGGGGGACCTAGCACAGATACGCAGTATTTT

D gene: .
J gene: TRBJ1-2
clone size: .
V gene: TRBV7-3
CDR3 protein: CASRPTGSEGYTF
CDR3 DNA: TGTGCCAGCAGACCTACAGGGTCTGAAGGCTACACCTTC

D gene: TRBD1
J gene: TRBJ2-1
clone size: few
V gene: TRBV11-2
CDR3 protein: CASSFRGSYNEQFF
CDR3 DNA: TGTGCCAGCAGCTTCAGGGGGTCCTACAATGAGCAGTTCTTC

D gene: .
J gene: TRBJ1-4
clone size: .
V gene: TRBV5-1
CDR3 protein: CASSRGTTETNEKLFF
CDR3 DNA: TGCGCCAGCAGCAGAGGGACAACCGAAACTAATGAAAAACTGTTTTTT